A selection of T cell receptor beta chains follows, all from one sample in a study of human T cells and chemical hapten exposure. TCRdb ran MiXCR on the RACE reads and lists one entry per CDR3 protein. The repertoire includes 75,000 to 90,000 distinct CDR3 sequences, about 10% of them detected once, and 4% to 5.5% sits in the top ten. This sample comprised whole blood, obtained in connection with sensitization to the hapten diphenylcyclopropenone (DPC). The origin of the receptors is a woman between 50 and 59 years old with alopecia areata. Some clones in this sample may be carry-over from other donors' samples. Both conserved end residues are part of each CDR3. Each record gives: V gene, J gene, clone size, D gene, CDR3 DNA, CDR3 protein. The D gene is left open where the match is weak. The size field is filled for only some rows; it gives once, few, many or a size class.

v_gene: TRBV27
j_gene: TRBJ2-1
abundance: many
d_gene: .
CDR3nt: TGTGCCAGCGAGTACAATAATGAGCAGTTCTTC
CDR3aa: CASEYNNEQFF

v_gene: TRBV12-3/TRBV12-4
j_gene: TRBJ1-1
abundance: .
d_gene: .
CDR3nt: TGTGCCAGCAGTTTATATCGGTCAAACACTGAAGCTTTCTTT
CDR3aa: CASSLYRSNTEAFF

v_gene: TRBV25-1
j_gene: TRBJ1-5
abundance: few
d_gene: .
CDR3nt: TGTGCCAGCAGTGGGGCAGGGAATACTCAGCCCCAGCATTTT
CDR3aa: CASSGAGNTQPQHF

v_gene: TRBV2
j_gene: TRBJ1-6
abundance: .
d_gene: .
CDR3nt: TGTGCCAGCAGTGACCGCGGGGGGGAGAATTCACCCCTCCACTTT
CDR3aa: CASSDRGGENSPLHF

v_gene: TRBV12-3/TRBV12-4
j_gene: TRBJ2-1
abundance: .
d_gene: TRBD2
CDR3nt: TGTGCCACCCGGACTAGCGGATCCTACAATGAGCAGTTCTTC
CDR3aa: CATRTSGSYNEQFF

v_gene: TRBV20-1
j_gene: TRBJ2-4
abundance: many
d_gene: .
CDR3nt: TGCAGTGCTAGTGGGACCGCAAACATTCAGTACTTC
CDR3aa: CSASGTANIQYF

v_gene: TRBV6-4
j_gene: TRBJ2-1
abundance: many
d_gene: .
CDR3nt: TGTGCCAGCAGCCCTAACCTTCCGCCTGGCTCCTACAATGAGCAGTTCTTC
CDR3aa: CASSPNLPPGSYNEQFF

v_gene: TRBV11-2
j_gene: TRBJ2-1
abundance: .
d_gene: TRBD1
CDR3nt: TGTGCCAGCAGTAATAACAGGGGGCCGCGTTACAATGAGCAGTTCTTC
CDR3aa: CASSNNRGPRYNEQFF

v_gene: TRBV20-1
j_gene: TRBJ1-2
abundance: .
d_gene: .
CDR3nt: TGCAGTGCTCCGGGCGCGGGGGCTAAGGATGGCTACACCTTC
CDR3aa: CSAPGAGAKDGYTF

v_gene: TRBV3-1
j_gene: TRBJ2-3
abundance: few
d_gene: .
CDR3nt: TGTGCCAGCGGGCCCGGCACAGATACGCAGTATTTT
CDR3aa: CASGPGTDTQYF

v_gene: TRBV20-1
j_gene: TRBJ2-1
abundance: few
d_gene: .
CDR3nt: TGCAGTGCTAGGTTCCCTAAGGCGTTCAATGAGCAGTTCTTC
CDR3aa: CSARFPKAFNEQFF

v_gene: TRBV4-1
j_gene: TRBJ1-2
abundance: many
d_gene: .
CDR3nt: TGCGCCAGCAGCCAAGACTTTTTGTTTAGTAACTATGGCTACACCTTC
CDR3aa: CASSQDFLFSNYGYTF

v_gene: TRBV29-1
j_gene: TRBJ2-1
abundance: many
d_gene: .
CDR3nt: TGCAGCGTTGCAACACTGGAGCAGTTCTTC
CDR3aa: CSVATLEQFF

v_gene: TRBV28
j_gene: TRBJ1-5
abundance: many
d_gene: .
CDR3nt: TGTGCCAGCACCGCTCCGGGGCCCAATCAGCCCCAGCATTTT
CDR3aa: CASTAPGPNQPQHF

v_gene: TRBV7-2
j_gene: TRBJ2-3
abundance: .
d_gene: TRBD2
CDR3nt: TGTGCCAGCAGCCCTAGCCGTCTAGCGGGAGGGATAGATACGCAGTATTTT
CDR3aa: CASSPSRLAGGIDTQYF

v_gene: TRBV5-1
j_gene: TRBJ2-2
abundance: few
d_gene: TRBD1
CDR3nt: TGCGCCAGCAGCTTGGAGACAGGGATCGGGGAGCTGTTTTTT
CDR3aa: CASSLETGIGELFF

v_gene: TRBV28
j_gene: TRBJ2-1
abundance: few
d_gene: TRBD1
CDR3nt: TGTGCCAGCAGTTTAGCCCCTCGGACAGGGGTCCACAATGAGCAGTTCTTC
CDR3aa: CASSLAPRTGVHNEQFF